These T cell receptor beta chains were read from a single sample in a study of T cell responses to AZD1222 COVID-19 vaccine. Here immunoSEQ multiplex PCR was the method, and the copy in TCRdb shows in-frame clones only, minus some. The repertoire holds roughly 58,000 clones, around 83% seen once, with approximately 19% in the top ten. The sequencing here drew on peripheral blood, taken on day 0 of MenACWY control vaccination. These receptors were obtained from an adult in good health. Both conserved end residues are part of each CDR3. D genes are given only for firm matches. Size tells how often a clone was seen (once, few, many) or the class of an expanded clone, and some rows leave it out.

len: 14; j_gene: TRBJ1-2; abundance: NA; d_gene: TRBD1; v_gene: TRBV7-2; CDR3nt: TGTGCCAGCAGCTTCGGGCAGGGGGCCGGTGGCTACACCTTC; CDR3aa: CASSFGQGAGGYTF
len: 15; j_gene: TRBJ2-1; abundance: NA; d_gene: TRBD2; v_gene: TRBV5-4; CDR3nt: TGTGCCAGCAGCTTGGCGACTAGCGGGAGAGTGGGGGAGTTCTTC; CDR3aa: CASSLATSGRVGEFF
len: 15; j_gene: TRBJ2-5; abundance: NA; d_gene: TRBD1; v_gene: TRBV2; CDR3nt: TGTGCCAGCCAACGCCGAGGACAGGGATCCGAGACCCAGTACTTC; CDR3aa: CASQRRGQGSETQYF
len: 13; j_gene: TRBJ2-7; abundance: NA; d_gene: NA; v_gene: TRBV5-5; CDR3nt: TGTGCCAGCAGCTTGGTCGCCTCCTACGAGCAGTACTTC; CDR3aa: CASSLVASYEQYF
len: 15; j_gene: TRBJ2-7; abundance: NA; d_gene: NA; v_gene: TRBV7-6; CDR3nt: TGTGCCAGCAGCTTAGGGGCAGCGGACCTCTACGAGCAGTACTTC; CDR3aa: CASSLGAADLYEQYF
len: 15; j_gene: TRBJ2-7; abundance: NA; d_gene: NA; v_gene: TRBV7-2; CDR3nt: TGTGCCAGCAGCTTGAGATCCGGTGACCCTAACGAGCAGTACTTC; CDR3aa: CASSLRSGDPNEQYF
len: 18; j_gene: TRBJ1-1; abundance: NA; d_gene: TRBD1; v_gene: TRBV18; CDR3nt: TGTGCCAGCTCACCACTTTGGGACAGCGGGACGGCGAACACTGAAGCTTTCTTT; CDR3aa: CASSPLWDSGTANTEAFF
len: 14; j_gene: TRBJ2-4; abundance: NA; d_gene: NA; v_gene: TRBV27; CDR3nt: TGTGCCAGCAGCCCCTCTGGGGCCAAAAACATTCAGTACTTC; CDR3aa: CASSPSGAKNIQYF
len: 16; j_gene: TRBJ2-1; abundance: NA; d_gene: NA; v_gene: TRBV18; CDR3nt: TGTGCCAGCTCACCAACGGAGCGGGTCTCCTACAATGAGCAGTTCTTC; CDR3aa: CASSPTERVSYNEQFF
len: 13; j_gene: TRBJ2-3; abundance: NA; d_gene: NA; v_gene: TRBV6-2/TRBV6-3; CDR3nt: TGTGCCAGCAGTAACCCCGTGCCAGATACGCAGTATTTT; CDR3aa: CASSNPVPDTQYF
len: 13; j_gene: TRBJ1-1; abundance: NA; d_gene: NA; v_gene: TRBV7-2; CDR3nt: TGTGCCAGCAGCTTGGCCAAGAACACTGAAGCTTTCTTT; CDR3aa: CASSLAKNTEAFF
len: 12; j_gene: TRBJ2-7; abundance: few; d_gene: TRBD2; v_gene: TRBV6-2/TRBV6-3; CDR3nt: TGTGCCAGCAGTACTCCTAGCGGCGAGCAGTACTTC; CDR3aa: CASSTPSGEQYF
len: 16; j_gene: TRBJ2-7; abundance: NA; d_gene: TRBD1; v_gene: TRBV7-8; CDR3nt: TGTGCCAGCAGTAACTCGTTAGGGGGCGGTAGGTACGAGCAGTACTTC; CDR3aa: CASSNSLGGGRYEQYF
len: 15; j_gene: TRBJ1-5; abundance: few; d_gene: TRBD1; v_gene: TRBV28; CDR3nt: TGTGCCAGCAGTTCACGACAGGGCCGGGGCCAGCCCCAGCATTTT; CDR3aa: CASSSRQGRGQPQHF
len: 14; j_gene: TRBJ2-7; abundance: NA; d_gene: NA; v_gene: TRBV7-2; CDR3nt: TGTGCCAGCAGCTCGACGACCAAGGCCTACGAGCAGTACTTC; CDR3aa: CASSSTTKAYEQYF
len: 11; j_gene: TRBJ2-5; abundance: few; d_gene: NA; v_gene: TRBV12-5; CDR3nt: TGTGCTAGTGGTTTACAAGAGACCCAGTACTTC; CDR3aa: CASGLQETQYF
len: 13; j_gene: TRBJ1-2; abundance: NA; d_gene: NA; v_gene: TRBV7-2; CDR3nt: TGTGCCAGCACCCCCGGCGGGGCCTATGGCTACACCTTC; CDR3aa: CASTPGGAYGYTF
len: 15; j_gene: TRBJ2-1; abundance: few; d_gene: NA; v_gene: TRBV5-1; CDR3nt: TGCGCCAGCAGCTTGGCGGGTAGCACCTACAATGAGCAGTTCTTC; CDR3aa: CASSLAGSTYNEQFF
len: 15; j_gene: TRBJ2-2; abundance: NA; d_gene: NA; v_gene: TRBV29-1; CDR3nt: TGCGCAGCGTTGGCAATAGCGTGGGGCACCGGGGAGCTGTTTTTT; CDR3aa: CAALAIAWGTGELFF